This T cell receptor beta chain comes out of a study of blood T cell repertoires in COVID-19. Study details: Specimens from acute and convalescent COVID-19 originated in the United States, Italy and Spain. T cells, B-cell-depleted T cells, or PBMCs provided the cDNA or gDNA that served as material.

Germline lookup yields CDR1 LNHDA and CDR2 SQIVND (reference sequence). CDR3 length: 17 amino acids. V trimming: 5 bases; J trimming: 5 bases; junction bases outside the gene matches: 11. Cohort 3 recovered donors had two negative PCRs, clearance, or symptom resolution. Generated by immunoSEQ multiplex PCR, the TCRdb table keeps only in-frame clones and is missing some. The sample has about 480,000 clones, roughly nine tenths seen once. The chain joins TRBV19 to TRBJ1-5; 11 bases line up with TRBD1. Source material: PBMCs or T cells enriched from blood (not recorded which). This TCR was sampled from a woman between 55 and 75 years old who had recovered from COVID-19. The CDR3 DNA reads TGTGCCAGTAGTCGTGTCCGGGACAGGGGGGGTGATCAGCCCCAGCATTTT. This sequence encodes CASSRVRDRGGDQPQHF.